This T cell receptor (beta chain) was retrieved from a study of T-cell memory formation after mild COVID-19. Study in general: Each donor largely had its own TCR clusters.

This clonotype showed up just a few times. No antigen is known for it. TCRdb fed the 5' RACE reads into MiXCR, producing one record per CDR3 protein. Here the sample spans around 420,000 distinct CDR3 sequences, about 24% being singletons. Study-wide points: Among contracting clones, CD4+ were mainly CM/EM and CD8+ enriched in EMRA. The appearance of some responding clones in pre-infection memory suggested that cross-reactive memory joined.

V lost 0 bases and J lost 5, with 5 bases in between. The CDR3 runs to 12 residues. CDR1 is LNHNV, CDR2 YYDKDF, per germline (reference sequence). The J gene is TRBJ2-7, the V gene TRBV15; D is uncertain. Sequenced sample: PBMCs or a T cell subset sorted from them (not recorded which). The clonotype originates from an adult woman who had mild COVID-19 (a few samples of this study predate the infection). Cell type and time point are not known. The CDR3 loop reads CATSRDGDEQYF. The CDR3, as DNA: TGTGCCACCAGCAGAGATGGGGACGAGCAGTACTTC.